This T cell receptor beta chain was sequenced during a study of control samples from healthy donors and cancer patients (dated by TCRdb to the early 2020s). To prepare the library, the immunoSEQ multiplex PCR assay was applied. TCRdb took this table from immuneACCESS and kept in-frame rearrangements with V and J called. Such tables lack part of the clones; where checked against another copy, unresolved V genes explain under half of the gap, and the rest is unexplained. For this sample there are 260,000 or so clones; over 70% appear just once. The ten largest clonotypes hold 13% of the sample. About this clone: This receptor's antigen is unknown. Within one base of it there is no much larger clone, and no base qualities were kept.

Spanning cysteine to phenylalanine, the CDR3 consists of 18 amino acids. The CDR3 DNA has 54 bases and is translated from base 1. From V the trimming removes 5 bases and from J it removes 1 base, while the gene matches leave 10 bases of the junction unaccounted for. Per the germline V gene, SGHVS is the CDR1 and FNYEAQ is the CDR2. The chain couples TRBV7-6 to TRBJ1-5, with 11 junctional bases fitting TRBD1. The sequencing sample was made of PBMCs. The receptor was derived from a woman in her sixties with lung cancer. The nucleotide sequence reads as follows: TGTGCCAGCAGCCGTAGGACAGGGGGCGCACAGAGCAATCAGCCCCAGCATTTT. The encoded protein is CASSRRTGGAQSNQPQHF.